This T cell receptor (beta chain) emerged from a study of cytomegalovirus exposure and HLA in healthy donors. Study-level results: The authors enumerated some 160 TCR beta chains as linked to cytomegalovirus.

Concerning this clone itself: Its specificity is not known.

Looked up from germline, CDR1 is GTSNPN and CDR2 is SVGIG (reference sequence). Trimming removed 1 base at V and 5 bases at J, with 9 bases between. The CDR3 consists of 13 residues. Vbeta (60) and Jbeta (13) primers were used in the PCR. TCRdb keeps only in-frame clones here, not all; method: immunoSEQ multiplex PCR. With approximately 110,000 clones in the sample, the ten largest clones hold around 2.4%. The J gene is TRBJ1-5, the V gene TRBV30; D unclear. This sequence was found in a man aged 35 to 55 in good health and CMV-seronegative. Material for sequencing was PBMCs. As DNA, the CDR3 is TGTGCCTGGAGTGGACGGGAGGATCAGCCCCAGCATTTT. Translating gives CAWSGREDQPQHF.